This T cell receptor (beta chain) derives from a study of CD8 T cells in Susac syndrome. Per the germline V gene, CDR1 is LNHDA and CDR2 is SQIVND (reference sequence). Trimming took 3 bases from V and 6 from J, leaving 14 bases between them. The CDR3 sequence is 14 residues long. Random hexamers were used to reverse transcribe an amount of roughly 0.45 to 1 ug RNA. TCRdb re-called the immunoSEQ multiplex PCR reads through MiXCR, storing one row per CDR3 protein. The repertoire holds about 190,000 distinct CDR3 sequences, with about 93% as singletons. Source material: CD4+ T cells from PBMCs. The chain links TRBV19 to TRBJ1-1, with TRBD1 as a possible D gene (6 bases). This clonotype was sampled from a human donor in good health. CDR3 nucleotides: TGTGCCAGTAGTATCGGCAGGGGCAGCTCTGAAGCTTTCTTT. Amino acids: CASSIGRGSSEAFF.